This paragraph reports one T cell receptor beta chain. In the study's own analysis: Amplified reference gene primers provided the basis for estimating nucleated cell counts. TCRdb's table, derived via immunoSEQ multiplex PCR, lists solely in-frame clones and lacks some. That table gives V, J and clone size, and the DNA gave D and trimming. The sample contains about 41,000 clones, more than 75% of which appear only once. The data were taken from a study of blood T cell repertoires in COVID-19. Study-level information: Samples of COVID-19 (acute and convalescent) were obtained from the United States, Italy and Spain. Sources were T cells, B-cell-depleted T cells, or PBMCs; the material itself was cDNA or gDNA.

Germline CDR1 and CDR2: LNHNV and YYDKDF (reference sequence). The V segment lost 0 bases and the J segment 0 bases; nucleotides outside the gene matches: 19. The length of the CDR3 is 22 residues. This TCR derives from a human donor in a cohort sampled during active COVID-19. Sequences were obtained from peripheral blood. This chain uses TRBV15 with TRBJ1-5, with 8 bases that match TRBD1. For the CDR3, the DNA is TGTGCCACCAGCAGAGATCTGTTCTTCGGAGGGACAGGTTCTGTTAGCAATCAGCCCCAGCATTTT. It codes for CATSRDLFFGGTGSVSNQPQHF.